The rows below give T cell receptor beta chains drawn from one sample of a study of blood T cell repertoires in COVID-19. Clones were read by immunoSEQ multiplex PCR, and TCRdb kept only the in-frame ones, dropping some. The sample holds 300,000 to 400,000 clones, around nine tenths seen once. Sequencing input: peripheral blood. All receptors derive from a human donor in a cohort sampled during active COVID-19. Both conserved end residues are part of each CDR3. A D gene is named only where the DNA matches it firmly. A clone size is listed for some rows: how often the clone was seen (once, few, many), or a class if it is expanded.

clone size: few; J gene: TRBJ1-1; D gene: TRBD1; CDR3 length: 15; V gene: TRBV6-5; CDR3 protein: CASSYSGDRGAEAFF; CDR3 DNA: TGTGCCAGCAGTTACTCGGGGGACAGGGGCGCTGAAGCTTTCTTT
clone size: few; J gene: TRBJ1-3; D gene: -; CDR3 length: 16; V gene: TRBV7-8; CDR3 protein: CASSLVRRGLLNTIYF; CDR3 DNA: TGTGCCAGCAGCTTAGTACGCCGAGGACTCCTAAACACCATATATTTT
clone size: -; J gene: TRBJ1-6; D gene: TRBD1; CDR3 length: 15; V gene: TRBV7-3; CDR3 protein: CASSLGDRENSPLHF; CDR3 DNA: TGTGCCAGCAGCTTAGGCGACAGGGAAAATTCACCCCTCCACTTT
clone size: -; J gene: TRBJ1-1; D gene: TRBD1; CDR3 length: 13; V gene: TRBV29-1; CDR3 protein: CSFRDSLNTEAFF; CDR3 DNA: TGCAGCTTCCGGGACAGTCTGAACACTGAAGCTTTCTTT
clone size: -; J gene: TRBJ2-1; D gene: TRBD2; CDR3 length: 14; V gene: TRBV12-5; CDR3 protein: CASGASGSYNEQFF; CDR3 DNA: TGTGCTAGTGGCGCTAGCGGCTCCTACAATGAGCAGTTCTTC
clone size: -; J gene: TRBJ1-5; D gene: -; CDR3 length: 15; V gene: TRBV2; CDR3 protein: CASSAWGGDNQPQHF; CDR3 DNA: TGTGCCAGCAGTGCCTGGGGGGGTGACAATCAGCCCCAGCATTTT
clone size: few; J gene: TRBJ2-2; D gene: TRBD2; CDR3 length: 17; V gene: TRBV28; CDR3 protein: CASSLPTSGRGAGELFF; CDR3 DNA: TGTGCCAGCAGTTTGCCTACTAGCGGGAGAGGGGCCGGGGAGCTGTTTTTT
clone size: -; J gene: TRBJ2-1; D gene: TRBD1; CDR3 length: 14; V gene: TRBV29-1; CDR3 protein: CSVAGTGRYNEQFF; CDR3 DNA: TGCAGCGTTGCCGGGACAGGGAGGTACAATGAGCAGTTCTTC
clone size: -; J gene: TRBJ2-3; D gene: TRBD2; CDR3 length: 13; V gene: TRBV9; CDR3 protein: CASSIRLADTQYF; CDR3 DNA: TGTGCCAGCAGCATTAGACTAGCGGATACGCAGTATTTT
clone size: -; J gene: TRBJ1-1; D gene: -; CDR3 length: 15; V gene: TRBV5-8; CDR3 protein: CASSKQGTRNTEAFF; CDR3 DNA: TGTGCCAGCAGCAAACAGGGCACCCGGAACACTGAAGCTTTCTTT
clone size: -; J gene: TRBJ2-7; D gene: TRBD2; CDR3 length: 14; V gene: TRBV18; CDR3 protein: CASSPAGGRYEQYF; CDR3 DNA: TGTGCCAGCTCACCAGCGGGGGGGCGGTACGAGCAGTACTTC
clone size: -; J gene: TRBJ2-1; D gene: TRBD2; CDR3 length: 15; V gene: TRBV9; CDR3 protein: CASSGTSGAYNEQFF; CDR3 DNA: TGTGCCAGCAGCGGGACTAGCGGGGCCTACAATGAGCAGTTCTTC
clone size: -; J gene: TRBJ1-2; D gene: -; CDR3 length: 13; V gene: TRBV6-6; CDR3 protein: CASSTAGLGGYTF; CDR3 DNA: TGTGCCAGCAGCACTGCAGGGTTGGGTGGCTACACCTTC
clone size: once; J gene: TRBJ1-5; D gene: -; CDR3 length: 12; V gene: TRBV3-1/TRBV3-2; CDR3 protein: CASSQVRGPQHF; CDR3 DNA: TGTGCCAGCAGCCAAGTTAGGGGGCCCCAGCATTTT
clone size: -; J gene: TRBJ1-4; D gene: TRBD1; CDR3 length: 16; V gene: TRBV25-1; CDR3 protein: CASSERWQGAGEKLFF; CDR3 DNA: TGTGCCAGCAGTGAACGTTGGCAGGGGGCGGGGGAAAAACTGTTTTTT
clone size: -; J gene: TRBJ1-2; D gene: -; CDR3 length: 12; V gene: TRBV19; CDR3 protein: CASSIEAYGYTF; CDR3 DNA: TGTGCCAGTAGTATTGAGGCCTATGGCTACACCTTC
clone size: once; J gene: TRBJ1-1; D gene: TRBD1; CDR3 length: 13; V gene: TRBV19; CDR3 protein: CASRDRVSAEAFF; CDR3 DNA: TGTGCCAGTAGAGACAGGGTTAGCGCTGAAGCTTTCTTT
clone size: -; J gene: TRBJ2-2; D gene: TRBD2; CDR3 length: 16; V gene: TRBV7-3; CDR3 protein: CASSPIRGGLTGELFF; CDR3 DNA: TGTGCCAGCAGCCCCATTCGGGGGGGTTTAACCGGGGAGCTGTTTTTT